The present TCR beta chain was sequenced within a study of CD8 T cells in ankylosing spondylitis. General study points: The clones that were linked to disease were reported to be significantly enriched in matched synovial fluid samples from ankylosing spondylitis patients. Blood of patients with ankylosing spondylitis appeared to be characterized by a TCR beta motif of 8 or 9 highly homologous variants.

As the method for making TCR beta libraries, quantitative 5'-RACE with molecular barcodes was used. TCRdb reprocessed the 5' RACE reads with MiXCR, giving one entry per CDR3 protein. The sample has tens of thousands of distinct CDR3 sequences; about 9.4% are singletons. CDR1 and CDR2 from the germline V gene are MGHDK and SYGVNS. This CDR3 has 15 residues. J was trimmed by 7 bases and V by 5 bases; bases with no gene match: 7. This clonotype was seen repeatedly, ten times or more. Its specificity is not known. The TCR was taken from a male donor with ankylosing spondylitis or in good health (not recorded which). The chain couples TRBV25-1 to TRBJ2-1; TRBD2 aligns across 11 bases. The sequenced sample was blood, either unsorted or a sorted T cell fraction (not recorded which). The DNA for the CDR3 is TGTGCCAGCAGTCCAGGACTAGCGGGTGTGAATGAGCAGTTCTTC. As protein: CASSPGLAGVNEQFF.